This is a list of T cell receptor beta chains from one sample in a study of CD4 T cells in relation to SARS-CoV-2 and coronaviruses. Assay: immunoSEQ multiplex PCR; the TCRdb copy retains only in-frame clones and omits some. The sample lists 50,000 to 65,000 clones, roughly 94% occurring once. The sequencing input was naive CD4+ T cells from PBMCs. All receptors derive from an adult with COVID-19. Each CDR3 is given with its conserved first and last residue. The order of the fields is clone size, D gene, J gene, V gene, CDR3 protein, CDR3 DNA. A D gene is named only where the DNA matches it firmly. Clone size appears in some rows only: once, few, many, or a class for an expanded clone.

. | . | TRBJ2-1 | TRBV3-1/TRBV3-2 | CASSRGTYNEQFF | TGTGCCAGCAGCCGTGGGACATACAATGAGCAGTTCTTC
. | . | TRBJ1-6 | TRBV5-1 | CASSSAGSPNSPLHF | TGCGCCAGCAGCTCCGCAGGGTCCCCAAATTCACCCCTCCACTTT
once | TRBD1 | TRBJ1-3 | TRBV14 | CASSLLRQGGNTIYF | TGTGCCAGCAGCCTCCTACGACAGGGAGGAAACACCATATATTTT
few | . | TRBJ1-6 | TRBV28 | CASTRDPNSPLHF | TGTGCCAGCACCCGGGACCCAAATTCACCCCTCCACTTT
. | . | TRBJ2-7 | TRBV3-1/TRBV3-2 | CASSLVRGSYEQYF | TGTGCCAGCAGCTTAGTACGGGGCTCCTACGAGCAGTACTTC
. | . | TRBJ2-2 | TRBV19 | CASSPAAGELFF | TGTGCCAGTAGTCCCGCGGCCGGGGAGCTGTTTTTT
. | TRBD1 | TRBJ2-7 | TRBV5-1 | CASSLVGTGAYEQYF | TGCGCCAGCAGCTTGGTGGGGACAGGAGCCTACGAGCAGTACTTC
. | TRBD2 | TRBJ2-2 | TRBV2 | CASTPGLAGTGELFF | TGTGCCAGCACACCGGGACTAGCGGGAACCGGGGAGCTGTTTTTT
. | . | TRBJ1-4 | TRBV3-1/TRBV3-2 | CASSHRSLGSEKLFF | TGTGCCAGCAGCCATCGGTCATTAGGGAGTGAAAAACTGTTTTTT
once | TRBD2 | TRBJ2-5 | TRBV28 | CASSTSGSGRAQETQYF | TGTGCCAGCAGTACATCGGGGAGCGGGAGGGCCCAAGAGACCCAGTACTTC
. | . | TRBJ2-7 | TRBV28 | CASSLFLQPPGEQYF | TGTGCCAGCAGTTTATTCCTACAGCCTCCTGGCGAGCAGTACTTC
. | . | TRBJ1-1 | TRBV29-1 | CSVAGRMNTEAFF | TGCAGCGTTGCGGGCAGAATGAACACTGAAGCTTTCTTT
. | TRBD2 | TRBJ2-1 | TRBV11-3 | CASSLGTSGYNEQFF | TGTGCCAGCAGCTTAGGGACTAGCGGTTACAATGAGCAGTTCTTC
. | . | TRBJ2-3 | TRBV28 | CASGDSSPDTQYF | TGTGCCAGCGGGGACTCCTCGCCAGATACGCAGTATTTT
. | TRBD2 | TRBJ2-1 | TRBV10-1 | CASSERTSGTYNEQFF | TGCGCCAGCAGTGAGAGGACTAGCGGAACCTACAATGAGCAGTTCTTC
. | . | TRBJ1-4 | TRBV5-1 | CASSFGPKGPEKLFF | TGCGCCAGCAGCTTCGGACCCAAGGGTCCCGAAAAACTGTTTTTT
. | . | TRBJ2-5 | TRBV7-9 | CASTSAQETQYF | TGTGCCAGCACATCCGCCCAAGAGACCCAGTACTTC
. | . | TRBJ2-5 | TRBV3-1/TRBV3-2 | CASSLRTPVQETQYF | TGTGCCAGCAGCCTCAGAACTCCGGTACAAGAGACCCAGTACTTC
once | TRBD1 | TRBJ2-2 | TRBV4-2 | CASSHGQGERAGELFF | TGTGCCAGCAGCCACGGACAGGGGGAACGCGCCGGGGAGCTGTTTTTT
. | . | TRBJ1-3 | TRBV18 | CASSPPSGDSGNTIYF | TGTGCCAGCTCACCACCGTCAGGAGACTCTGGAAACACCATATATTTT
. | TRBD1 | TRBJ2-7 | TRBV30 | CAWETGTYEQYF | TGTGCCTGGGAGACAGGGACCTACGAGCAGTACTTC
. | . | TRBJ1-2 | TRBV11-2 | CASSLVGSGTLYGYTF | TGTGCCAGCAGCTTAGTCGGGTCTGGGACACTCTATGGCTACACCTTC
. | . | TRBJ2-7 | TRBV28 | CASSLFHKPYEQYF | TGTGCCAGCAGTTTATTCCACAAGCCCTACGAGCAGTACTTC
few | TRBD2 | TRBJ2-3 | TRBV19 | CASRRREADTQYF | TGTGCCAGTCGTAGGCGGGAGGCAGATACGCAGTATTTT
. | . | TRBJ2-7 | TRBV5-1 | CASSLDGTTSYEQYF | TGCGCCAGCAGCTTGGACGGAACCACCTCCTACGAGCAGTACTTC
. | . | TRBJ1-6 | TRBV28 | CASTPGQLNNSPLHF | TGTGCCAGCACTCCCGGACAGCTAAATAATTCACCCCTCCACTTT
. | TRBD1 | TRBJ2-1 | TRBV11-2 | CASSLGQGVYNEQFF | TGTGCCAGCAGCTTAGGCCAGGGGGTTTACAATGAGCAGTTCTTC
once | . | TRBJ2-7 | TRBV3-1/TRBV3-2 | CASSTSPLYEQYF | TGTGCCAGCAGCACGAGTCCCCTCTACGAGCAGTACTTC
. | . | TRBJ1-1 | TRBV18 | CASSPGLNTEAFF | TGTGCCAGCTCACCAGGACTGAACACTGAAGCTTTCTTT
. | . | TRBJ1-5 | TRBV6-2/TRBV6-3 | CASSPTSQPQHF | TGTGCCAGCAGTCCGACAAGTCAGCCCCAGCATTTT
. | . | TRBJ1-3 | TRBV30 | CAFYEVGFGNTIYF | TGTGCCTTCTACGAGGTCGGGTTTGGAAACACCATATATTTT
. | . | TRBJ2-7 | TRBV27 | CASSSGPFYEQYF | TGTGCCAGCAGTTCGGGACCGTTTTACGAGCAGTACTTC
. | . | TRBJ2-3 | TRBV3-1/TRBV3-2 | CASSQRGADTQYF | TGTGCCAGCAGCCAACGAGGGGCAGATACGCAGTATTTT
. | . | TRBJ1-6 | TRBV7-2 | CASSLIGESSPLHF | TGTGCCAGCAGCTTAATAGGGGAAAGTTCACCCCTCCACTTT
. | TRBD2 | TRBJ2-1 | TRBV28 | CARTSGNYNEQFF | TGTGCCAGGACTAGCGGGAATTACAATGAGCAGTTCTTC
. | TRBD2 | TRBJ2-3 | TRBV7-2 | CASSLAQVAGYTDTQYF | TGTGCCAGCAGCTTAGCGCAGGTAGCGGGCTACACAGATACGCAGTATTTT
. | . | TRBJ1-5 | TRBV19 | CASSGDRSNQPQHF | TGTGCCAGTAGTGGGGACCGCAGCAATCAGCCCCAGCATTTT